The entry below describes one TCR beta chain. Antigen specificity is unknown. Produced via immunoSEQ multiplex PCR; TCRdb's table is partial and in-frame only. The top ten clones hold about 3.7% of a sample with roughly 150,000 clones, about 87% of them seen once. This sample is part of a study of T cell responses to AZD1222 COVID-19 vaccine. Study results and caveats: As reported, nearly half of all spike-specific TCRs target variant regions that are unmutated. Females outnumbered males among donors, who were mostly white British; clonal diversity was possibly underestimated. Spike-specific TCR breadth rose after two AZD1222 doses, and depth rose as well.

V shed 5 bases, J shed 7 bases, and the junction held 21 bases outside the gene matches. The CDR3 has 19 amino acids. Looked up from germline, CDR1 is LNHDA and CDR2 is SQIVND (reference sequence). The receptor was isolated from an adult in good health. The gene calls are TRBV19 and TRBJ2-7; TRBD1 matches 12 bases. The sequences come from peripheral blood, collected on day 0 of MenACWY control vaccination. CDR3 residues: CASSPTGTGGPGRMMEQYF. Here the CDR3 DNA reads TGTGCCAGTAGTCCAACCGGGACAGGGGGCCCAGGCCGTATGATGGAGCAGTACTTC. Full variable domain (remainder filled in from reference TRBV19 and TRBJ2-7): DGGITQSPKYLFRKEGQNVTLSCEQNLNHDAMYWYRQDPGQGLRLIYYSQIVNDFQKGDIAEGYSVSREKKESFPLTVTSAQKNPTAFYLCASSPTGTGGPGRMMEQYFGPGTRLTVT.